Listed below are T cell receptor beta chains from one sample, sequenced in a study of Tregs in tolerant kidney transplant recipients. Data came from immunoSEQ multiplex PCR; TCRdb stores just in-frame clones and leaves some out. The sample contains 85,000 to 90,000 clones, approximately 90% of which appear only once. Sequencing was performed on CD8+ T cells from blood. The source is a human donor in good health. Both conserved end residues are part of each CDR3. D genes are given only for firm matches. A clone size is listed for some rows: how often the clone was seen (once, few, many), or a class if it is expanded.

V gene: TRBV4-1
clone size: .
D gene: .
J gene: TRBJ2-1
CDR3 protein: CASSQEVGNEQFF
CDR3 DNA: TGCGCCAGCAGCCAAGAGGTGGGGAATGAGCAGTTCTTC

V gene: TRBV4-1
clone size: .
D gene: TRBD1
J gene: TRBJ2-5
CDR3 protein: CASSQSWTGAGETQYF
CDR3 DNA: TGCGCCAGCAGCCAGAGCTGGACAGGGGCGGGGGAGACCCAGTACTTC

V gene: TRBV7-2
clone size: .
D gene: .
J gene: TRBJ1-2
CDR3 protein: CASSHTRDLRRYGYTF
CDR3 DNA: TGTGCCAGCAGCCACACCCGGGACCTCAGGAGGTATGGCTACACCTTC

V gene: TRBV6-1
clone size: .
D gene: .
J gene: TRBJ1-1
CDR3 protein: CASSEVQTNTEAFF
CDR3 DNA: TGTGCCAGCAGTGAAGTGCAGACGAACACTGAAGCTTTCTTT

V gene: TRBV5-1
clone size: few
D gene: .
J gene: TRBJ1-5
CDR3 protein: CASSFGGSGQPQHF
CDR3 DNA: TGCGCCAGCAGCTTCGGGGGCTCTGGTCAGCCCCAGCATTTT

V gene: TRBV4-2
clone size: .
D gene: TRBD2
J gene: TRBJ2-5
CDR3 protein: CASSQRLAGETQYF
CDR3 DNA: TGTGCCAGCAGCCAGCGGCTAGCGGGGGAGACCCAGTACTTC

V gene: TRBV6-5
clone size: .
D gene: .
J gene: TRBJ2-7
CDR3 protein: CASRPQISSYEQYF
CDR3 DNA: TGTGCCAGCAGACCACAGATTAGCTCCTACGAGCAGTACTTC

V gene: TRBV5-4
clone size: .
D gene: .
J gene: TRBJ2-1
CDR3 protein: CASSLKLGNEQFF
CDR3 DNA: TGTGCCAGCAGCCTGAAACTAGGGAATGAGCAGTTCTTC

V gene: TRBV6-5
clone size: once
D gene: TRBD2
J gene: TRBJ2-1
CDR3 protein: CASSPSGGIYNEQFF
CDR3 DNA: TGTGCCAGCAGTCCTAGCGGGGGTATCTACAATGAGCAGTTCTTC

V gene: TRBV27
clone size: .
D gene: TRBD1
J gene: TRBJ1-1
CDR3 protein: CASSWTGMNTEAFF
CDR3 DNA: TGTGCCAGCAGCTGGACAGGGATGAACACTGAAGCTTTCTTT

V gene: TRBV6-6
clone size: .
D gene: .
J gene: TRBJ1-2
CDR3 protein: CASRFTGSGYGYTF
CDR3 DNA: TGTGCCAGCAGGTTTACAGGGAGTGGCTATGGCTACACCTTC

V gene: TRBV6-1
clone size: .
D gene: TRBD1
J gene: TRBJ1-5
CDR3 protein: CASSGTGGYGNQPQHF
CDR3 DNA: TGTGCCAGCAGTGGTACAGGGGGGTACGGCAATCAGCCCCAGCATTTT

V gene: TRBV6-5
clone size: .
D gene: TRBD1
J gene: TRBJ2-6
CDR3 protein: CASSSGQFSGANVLTF
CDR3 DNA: TGTGCCAGCAGTTCGGGACAGTTCTCTGGGGCCAACGTCCTGACTTTC

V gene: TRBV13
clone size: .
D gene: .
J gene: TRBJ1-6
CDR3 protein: CASSPTSSYNSPLHF
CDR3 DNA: TGTGCCAGCAGCCCAACGAGCTCCTATAATTCACCCCTCCACTTT

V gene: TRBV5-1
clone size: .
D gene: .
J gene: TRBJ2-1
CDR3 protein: CASSIVDSYNEQFF
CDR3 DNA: TGCGCCAGCAGTATAGTAGACTCCTACAATGAGCAGTTCTTC

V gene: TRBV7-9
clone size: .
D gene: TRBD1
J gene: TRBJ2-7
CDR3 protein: CASSLEDPMQGDNEQYF
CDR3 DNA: TGTGCCAGCAGCTTAGAAGACCCTATGCAGGGGGACAACGAGCAGTACTTC

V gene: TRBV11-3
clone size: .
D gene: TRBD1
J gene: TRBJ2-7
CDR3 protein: CASSLGTGGEQYF
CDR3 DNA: TGTGCCAGCAGCTTAGGGACAGGGGGTGAGCAGTACTTC

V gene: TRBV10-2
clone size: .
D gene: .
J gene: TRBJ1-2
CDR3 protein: CASSDPGRTAEGYTF
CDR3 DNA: TGCGCCAGCAGTGACCCGGGCCGAACAGCAGAAGGCTACACCTTC

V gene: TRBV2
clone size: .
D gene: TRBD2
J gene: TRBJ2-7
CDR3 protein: CATREGRHEQYF
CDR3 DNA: TGTGCCACTCGGGAGGGACGGCACGAGCAGTACTTC

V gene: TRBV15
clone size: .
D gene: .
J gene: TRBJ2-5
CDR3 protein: CATSEGTSLPQYF
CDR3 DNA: TGTGCCACCAGCGAAGGGACCTCCCTGCCCCAGTACTTC

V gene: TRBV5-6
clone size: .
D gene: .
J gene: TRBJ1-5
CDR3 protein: CASSLSLSGWGNQPQHF
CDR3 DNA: TGTGCCAGCAGCTTGAGTCTCTCCGGATGGGGCAATCAGCCCCAGCATTTT

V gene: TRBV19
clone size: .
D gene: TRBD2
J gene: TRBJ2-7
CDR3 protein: CASSISTGGQYEQYF
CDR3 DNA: TGTGCCAGTAGTATATCCACGGGAGGGCAGTACGAGCAGTACTTC

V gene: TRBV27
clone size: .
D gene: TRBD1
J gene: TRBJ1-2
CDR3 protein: CASSPISQGAQGYGYTF
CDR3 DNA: TGTGCCAGCAGTCCAATCAGTCAGGGGGCGCAGGGTTATGGCTACACCTTC

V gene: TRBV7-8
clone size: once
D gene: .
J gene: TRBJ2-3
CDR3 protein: CASSLIGSITDTQYF
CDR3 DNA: TGTGCCAGCAGCTTGATTGGCAGCATCACAGATACGCAGTATTTT

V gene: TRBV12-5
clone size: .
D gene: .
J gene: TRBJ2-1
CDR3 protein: CASGLGGDSYNEQFF
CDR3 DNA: TGTGCTAGTGGTTTGGGCGGTGACTCCTACAATGAGCAGTTCTTC

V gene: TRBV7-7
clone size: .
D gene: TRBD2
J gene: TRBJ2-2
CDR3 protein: CASGKEGLAGADNTGELFF
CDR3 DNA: TGTGCCAGCGGAAAAGAGGGACTAGCGGGAGCCGATAACACCGGGGAGCTGTTTTTT

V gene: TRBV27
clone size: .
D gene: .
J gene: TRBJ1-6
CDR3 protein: CASSLWGRRNDNSPLHF
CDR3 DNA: TGTGCCAGCAGTTTATGGGGCAGACGAAATGATAATTCACCCCTCCACTTT

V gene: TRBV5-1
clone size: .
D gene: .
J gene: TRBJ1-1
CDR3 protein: CASSLEAGALTEAFF
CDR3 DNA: TGCGCCAGCAGCTTGGAGGCCGGAGCCCTCACTGAAGCTTTCTTT

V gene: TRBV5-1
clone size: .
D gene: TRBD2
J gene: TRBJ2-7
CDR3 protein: CASSLALKLAGPYEQYF
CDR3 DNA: TGCGCCAGCAGCTTGGCCTTAAAACTAGCGGGCCCCTACGAGCAGTACTTC

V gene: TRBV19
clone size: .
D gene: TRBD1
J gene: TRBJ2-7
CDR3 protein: CASSITGGSYEQYF
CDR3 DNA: TGTGCCAGTAGTATCACAGGGGGCTCCTACGAGCAGTACTTC

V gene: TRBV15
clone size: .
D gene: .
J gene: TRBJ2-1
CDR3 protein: CATSRGAGAYNEQFF
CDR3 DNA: TGTGCCACCAGCAGAGGAGCGGGTGCTTACAATGAGCAGTTCTTC

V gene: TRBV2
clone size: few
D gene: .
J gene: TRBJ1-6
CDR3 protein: CASSGNSPLHF
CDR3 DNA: TGTGCCAGCAGTGGTAATTCACCCCTCCACTTT

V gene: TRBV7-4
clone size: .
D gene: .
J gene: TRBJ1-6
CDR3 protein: CASSLEAGVNSPLHF
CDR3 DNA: TGTGCCAGCAGCTTAGAAGCAGGGGTGAATTCACCCCTCCACTTT

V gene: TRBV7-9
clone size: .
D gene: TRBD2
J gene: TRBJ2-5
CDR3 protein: CASSWRVLLAGGREETQYF
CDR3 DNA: TGTGCCAGCAGCTGGAGAGTTTTACTAGCGGGAGGGCGAGAAGAGACCCAGTACTTC

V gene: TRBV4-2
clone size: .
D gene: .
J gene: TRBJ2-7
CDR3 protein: CASSPTGYEQYF
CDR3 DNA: TGTGCCAGCAGCCCGACGGGATACGAGCAGTACTTC

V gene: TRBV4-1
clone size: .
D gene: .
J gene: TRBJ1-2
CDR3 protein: CASSSLRGDGYTF
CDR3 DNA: TGCGCCAGCAGCAGCCTCCGCGGGGATGGCTACACCTTC

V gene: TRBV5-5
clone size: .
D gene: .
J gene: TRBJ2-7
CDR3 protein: CASSFDSPSPYEQYF
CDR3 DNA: TGTGCCAGCAGCTTCGACAGCCCGTCCCCCTACGAGCAGTACTTC

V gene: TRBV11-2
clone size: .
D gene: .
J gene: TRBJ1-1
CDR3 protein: CASSLAPPASVRNTEAFF
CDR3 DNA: TGTGCCAGCAGCTTAGCCCCCCCCGCGTCAGTGCGGAACACTGAAGCTTTCTTT

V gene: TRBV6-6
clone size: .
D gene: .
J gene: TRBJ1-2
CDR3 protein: CASSYGGSYGYTF
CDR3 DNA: TGTGCCAGCAGTTACGGGGGGAGCTATGGCTACACCTTC

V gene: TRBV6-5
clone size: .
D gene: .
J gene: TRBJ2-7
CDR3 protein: CASSPGSYYEQYF
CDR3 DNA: TGTGCCAGCAGTCCAGGTTCCTACTACGAGCAGTACTTC

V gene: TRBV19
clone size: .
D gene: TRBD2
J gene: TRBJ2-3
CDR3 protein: CASSILAGVMIDTQYF
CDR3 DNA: TGTGCCAGTAGTATACTAGCGGGAGTCATGATTGATACGCAGTATTTT

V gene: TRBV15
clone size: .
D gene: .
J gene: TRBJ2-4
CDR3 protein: CATLGAKNIQYF
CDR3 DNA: TGTGCCACCTTAGGAGCCAAAAACATTCAGTACTTC

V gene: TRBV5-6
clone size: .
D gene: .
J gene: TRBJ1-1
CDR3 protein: CASSLGGGTEAFF
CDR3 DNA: TGTGCCAGCAGCTTAGGGGGGGGCACTGAAGCTTTCTTT

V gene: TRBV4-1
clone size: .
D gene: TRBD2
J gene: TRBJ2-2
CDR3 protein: CASRDSSGSNTGELFF
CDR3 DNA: TGCGCCAGCAGGGACTCTAGCGGGAGCAACACCGGGGAGCTGTTTTTT

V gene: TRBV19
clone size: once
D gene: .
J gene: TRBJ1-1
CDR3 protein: CASYLGTEAFF
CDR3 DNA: TGTGCCAGTTACTTGGGGACTGAAGCTTTCTTT